This T cell receptor beta chain was captured in a study of OX40 agonist ivuxolimab in advanced cancers. General study results and limits: Researchers did not determine the expanded peripheral T cells' antigen specificity. Dosing at 0.1 to 3.0 mg/kg was accompanied by clonal expansion of CD4+ and CD8+ blood T cells by week 6.

Individuals having autoimmune disease history or systemic immunosuppression were not enrolled. The assay was immunoSEQ multiplex PCR, and TCRdb's table has in-frame clones only and misses some. This sample has about 50,000 clones, with about nine tenths found just once. About this clone: Its target is unknown.

CDR3 length: 15 amino acids. The V end lost 0 bases, the J end lost 0 bases, and 8 bases lay between the germline ends. Germline CDR1 MNHEY, CDR2 SVGAGI. V usage is TRBV6-5 and J usage is TRBJ2-5; no firm D call. The material sequenced was CD4+ or CD8+ T cells sorted from blood, taken in a trial of the OX40 agonist ivuxolimab. This sequence originates from an adult with an advanced solid tumor such as melanoma, head and neck, liver or kidney cancer. As DNA, the CDR3 is TGTGCCAGCAGTTACTCGAGGTGGGACCAAGAGACCCAGTACTTC. Translating gives CASSYSRWDQETQYF.